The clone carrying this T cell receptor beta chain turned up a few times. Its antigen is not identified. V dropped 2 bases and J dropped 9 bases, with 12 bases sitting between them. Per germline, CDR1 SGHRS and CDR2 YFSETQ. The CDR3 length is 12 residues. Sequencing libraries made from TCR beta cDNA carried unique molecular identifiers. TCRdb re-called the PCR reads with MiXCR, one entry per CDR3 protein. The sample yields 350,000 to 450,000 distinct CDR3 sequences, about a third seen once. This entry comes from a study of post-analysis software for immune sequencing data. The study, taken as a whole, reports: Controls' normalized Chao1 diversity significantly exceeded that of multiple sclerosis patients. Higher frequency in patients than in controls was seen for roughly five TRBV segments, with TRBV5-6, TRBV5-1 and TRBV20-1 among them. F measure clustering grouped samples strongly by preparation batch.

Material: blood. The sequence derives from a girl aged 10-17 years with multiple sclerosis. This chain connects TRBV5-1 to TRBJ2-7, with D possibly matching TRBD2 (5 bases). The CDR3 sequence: CASSFTGGGQYF. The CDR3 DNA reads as TGCGCCAGCAGCTTCACCGGAGGAGGGCAGTACTTC. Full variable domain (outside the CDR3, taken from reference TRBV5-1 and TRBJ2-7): KAGVTQTPRYLIKTRGQQVTLSCSPISGHRSVSWYQQTPGQGLQFLFEYFSETQRNKGNFPGRFSGRQFSNSRSEMNVSTLELGDSALYLCASSFTGGGQYFGPGTRLTVT.